This is a list of T cell receptor beta chains from one sample in a study of T-cell reconstitution after alpha-beta-depleted transplantation in children. TCRdb used MiXCR to reprocess the PCR reads, holding one entry per CDR3 protein. The sample shows hundreds of thousands of distinct CDR3 sequences, 15% to 20% of them seen only once. This specimen was PBMCs, mostly from graft donor cells, taken 360 days after TCRalphabeta/CD19-depleted stem cell transplant. The receptors here all came from a male patient aged 2 to 10 who had a stem cell transplant for acute lymphoblastic leukemia, so the T cells may come from the graft donor. CDR3s include the opening cysteine and the closing phenylalanine or tryptophan. The D gene is left open where the match is weak. Clone size is shown for a subset of rows, as once, few, many or a class of expanded clone.

d_call cdr3_length clone_size j_call v_call cdr3_nt cdr3_aa
NA 15 NA TRBJ2-4 TRBV7-2 TGTGCCAGCAGCGTAAACTCTGCGGCCAAAAACATTCAGTACTTC CASSVNSAAKNIQYF
TRBD2 17 NA TRBJ2-1 TRBV7-2 TGTGCCAGCAGCCCCTTTAGACTAGCGGGAGTCCTCACTGAGCAGTTCTTC CASSPFRLAGVLTEQFF
TRBD2 13 NA TRBJ2-5 TRBV4-1 TGCGCCAGCAGCCGGCGGGGGGCGGAAACCCAGTACTTC CASSRRGAETQYF
NA 18 NA TRBJ2-7 TRBV28 TGTGCCAGCAGTTTGAGCCCATCGTGGCTTCTCCCTTCCTACGGGCAGTACTTC CASSLSPSWLLPSYGQYF
NA 14 many TRBJ2-2 TRBV12-3/TRBV12-4 TGTGCCAGCAGTTTGGTCCAGAACACCGGGGAGCTGTTTTTT CASSLVQNTGELFF
TRBD2 15 NA TRBJ2-2 TRBV20-1 TGCAGTGCTAGCGGGAGGGCCCTTAACACCGGGGAGCTGTTTTTT CSASGRALNTGELFF
NA 19 few TRBJ1-4 TRBV5-1 TGCGCCAGCAGCCCGACCAGACGGGAGAACCTCGCAACTAATGAAAAACTGTTTTTT CASSPTRRENLATNEKLFF
NA 15 few TRBJ1-1 TRBV27 TGTGCCAGCAGCTGGGGCGCAGGTGTGGGGACTGAAGCTTTCTTT CASSWGAGVGTEAFF
TRBD2 14 few TRBJ2-1 TRBV7-2 TGTGCCAGCAGCTTAGGTAGCGGGAGCCATGAGCAGTTCTTC CASSLGSGSHEQFF
NA 14 few TRBJ2-3 TRBV29-1 TGCAGCGTTGAAGATGGTGCGAGGGCAGATACGCAGTATTTT CSVEDGARADTQYF
TRBD2 15 many TRBJ2-7 TRBV13 TGTGCCAGCAGCCCACACCTAGCGGATACCTACGAGCAGTACTTC CASSPHLADTYEQYF
TRBD1 15 NA TRBJ1-6 TRBV7-2 TGTGCCAGCAGCTTCGCCGGGACAGAGAATTCACCCCTCCACTTT CASSFAGTENSPLHF
TRBD2 17 NA TRBJ2-2 TRBV7-2 TGTGCCAGCAGCTTAGCGCTAGCGGGAGAATTTGGCGGGGAGCTGTTTTTT CASSLALAGEFGGELFF
NA 16 few TRBJ2-3 TRBV6-1 TGTGCCAGCAGTGTATCCGGGGGCACTATCACAGATACGCAGTATTTT CASSVSGGTITDTQYF
NA 14 NA TRBJ2-3 TRBV4-2 TGTGCCATCAGCCCCGGACAGCCCACAGATACGCAGTATTTT CAISPGQPTDTQYF
NA 16 NA TRBJ1-6 TRBV4-1 TGCGCCAGCAGCCAAGGAATAGCGCTTACGGGTTCACCCCTCCACTTT CASSQGIALTGSPLHF
TRBD2 15 NA TRBJ2-7 TRBV20-1 TGCAGTGCTAAAGCGGGCCGCGGGAGTCGGTACGAGCAGTACTTC CSAKAGRGSRYEQYF
NA 17 NA TRBJ2-2 TRBV12-3/TRBV12-4 TGTGCCAGCAGTTTAAAGGGGTGGGGGTCGAACACCGGGGAGCTGTTTTTT CASSLKGWGSNTGELFF
TRBD1 17 few TRBJ2-7 TRBV7-9 TGTGCCAGCAGCAGGACAGGGGGCGAGGAAAGGTCCTACGAGCAGTACTTC CASSRTGGEERSYEQYF
TRBD2 15 NA TRBJ2-3 TRBV9 TGTGCCAGCAGCCCAGAGCCTAGCGGGACAGATACGCAGTATTTT CASSPEPSGTDTQYF
NA 17 NA TRBJ2-2 TRBV4-3 TGCGCCAGCAGCCAAGACGGGCTAGAAGGGGTGGGGGGGGAGCTGTTTTTT CASSQDGLEGVGGELFF
TRBD1 14 few TRBJ1-4 TRBV4-1 TGCGCCAGCAGCCCGGGACAGGGTTGGGAAAAACTGTTTTTT CASSPGQGWEKLFF
NA 18 NA TRBJ2-7 TRBV12-3/TRBV12-4 TGTGCCAGCAGTTGGGGACCTCTGGAACCGCCTCTAGGGTACGAGCAGTACTTC CASSWGPLEPPLGYEQYF
TRBD2 13 NA TRBJ2-5 TRBV20-1 TGCAGTGCGGCTAGCGGGCCCCAAGAGACCCAGTACTTC CSAASGPQETQYF
NA 19 few TRBJ2-3 TRBV4-1 TGCGCCAGCAGCCAAGAAGCAATGAGATCCAGGACTAGCACAGATACGCAGTATTTT CASSQEAMRSRTSTDTQYF
NA 16 NA TRBJ2-3 TRBV11-2 TGTGCCAGCAGCTTATACAGGGAATCGAGCACAGATACGCAGTATTTT CASSLYRESSTDTQYF
NA 14 many TRBJ1-2 TRBV12-3/TRBV12-4 TGTGCCAGCAGTTTAGTCCCAGGGATAAAAGGCTACACCTTC CASSLVPGIKGYTF
TRBD1 17 NA TRBJ1-1 TRBV14 TGTGCCAGCAGCCAAGTTTACTCTTGGACAGGGCGGACTGAAGCTTTCTTT CASSQVYSWTGRTEAFF
NA 16 NA TRBJ2-7 TRBV28 TGTGCCAGCAGTTTATGGGTGGTCGGGAGCTCCTACGAGCAGTACTTC CASSLWVVGSSYEQYF
TRBD2 17 NA TRBJ2-2 TRBV3-1 TGTGCCAGCAGAAGCGGGGCCGCGATAGGGAACACCGGGGAGCTGTTTTTT CASRSGAAIGNTGELFF
TRBD2 17 NA TRBJ2-7 TRBV3-1 TGTGCCAGCTGCAACCTGGCGGGGGGTGGAAGCTCCTACGAGCAGTACTTC CASCNLAGGGSSYEQYF
NA 15 few TRBJ1-1 TRBV20-1 TGCAGTGCTCACCCCGAGGACACCCTCTACACTGAAGCTTTCTTT CSAHPEDTLYTEAFF
NA 13 NA TRBJ1-1 TRBV7-8 TGTGCCAGCAGTTCCGTGGGGGGCACTGAAGCTTTCTTT CASSSVGGTEAFF
NA 15 many TRBJ2-2 TRBV12-3/TRBV12-4 TGTGCCAGCAGTTTACTGGGTTTGGGCCCCGGGGAGCTGTTTTTT CASSLLGLGPGELFF
TRBD2 17 NA TRBJ2-1 TRBV9 TGTGCCAGCAGCGCCGGGACTAGCGGGAGGGTCCACAATGAGCAGTTCTTC CASSAGTSGRVHNEQFF
NA 13 few TRBJ2-7 TRBV29-1 TGCAGCGTTGAAAAAGGGGCCTCCTACGAGCAGTACTTC CSVEKGASYEQYF
TRBD1 13 many TRBJ2-7 TRBV12-3/TRBV12-4 TGTGCCAGCAGTGCCGGACAGGGGCTAGAGCAGTACTTC CASSAGQGLEQYF
TRBD2 15 many TRBJ2-7 TRBV12-3/TRBV12-4 TGTGCCAGCAGACTAGGGACTAGCGGGACCCACGAGCAGTACTTC CASRLGTSGTHEQYF